Each of the 11 T cell receptor beta chains below was sequenced from the same sample in a study of human T cells and chemical hapten exposure. TCRdb re-analysed the RACE reads in MiXCR, keeping a single row per CDR3 protein. The table includes tens of thousands of distinct CDR3 sequences, about a tenth detected once. Described time point: patch test 3, about 24 weeks after DPC sensitization. Specified treatment: therapeutic diphenylcyclopropenone sensitization with weekly scalp DPC. The sequencing here drew on whole blood, taken in connection with sensitization to the hapten diphenylcyclopropenone (DPC). All receptors derive from a woman aged 50 to 60 with alopecia areata. Some clones in this sample may be carry-over from other donors' samples.

This clonotype has a count of ten or more. This chain links TRBV20-1 with TRBJ1-1; D is unresolved. The germline V gene has CDR1 DFQATT and CDR2 SNEGSKA (reference sequence). The V gene lost 0 bases and the J gene lost 5 bases, with 16 bases spanning the gap. The CDR3 runs 15 residues. CDR3: CSARDPGRAGTEAFF. The CDR3, as DNA: TGCAGTGCTAGAGATCCGGGGAGGGCGGGGACTGAAGCTTTCTTT.

The chain is built from TRBV6-1 and TRBJ2-7; TRBD1 matches 8 bases. With 4 bases clipped from V and 4 bases from J, the junction kept 6 bases outside the gene matches. Germline assignment: CDR1 MNHNS and CDR2 SASEGT. The CDR3 is made up of 14 amino acids. The CDR3 sequence: CASSAGQGSYEQYF. CDR3 coding DNA: TGTGCCAGCAGTGCTGGACAGGGAAGTTACGAGCAGTACTTC.

Note on this clonotype: A much larger clone lies a single base off, so this may be a read error. In this CDR3 the conserved last residue, phenylalanine or tryptophan, is missing, so a read error is likely. The chain joins TRBV28 to TRBJ2-7, with 7 positions matching TRBD1. V dropped 7 bases and J dropped 4; count of bases not matched to a gene: 13. This CDR3 has 15 residues. CDR1 is MDHEN and CDR2 is SYDVKM in the germline V gene. CDR3: CASTETGTAYYEQYS. DNA for the CDR3: TGTGCCAGCACCGAGACCGGGACAGCTTATTACGAGCAGTACTCC.

This chain connects TRBV7-6 to TRBJ2-5; D perhaps matches TRBD2 (5 bases). V was trimmed by 1 base and J by 5 bases, leaving 8 bases between them. The CDR3 length is 13 residues. Germline V gene lookup returns CDR1 SGHVS and CDR2 FNYEAQ. The chain's CDR3 is CASSLGRFETQYF. Here the CDR3 DNA reads TGTGCCAGCAGCTTAGGGAGGTTCGAGACCCAGTACTTC.

This clonotype was seen a handful of times. The chain recombines TRBV18 with TRBJ2-7; 8 bases line up with TRBD1. Germline V gene sequence: CDR1 KGHSH, CDR2 LQKENI. There are 16 residues in the CDR3. Trimming cost V 1 base and J 3 bases; bases outside gene matches: 8. The CDR3 DNA reads as TGTGCCAGCTCACCACGGTCCGGACAGGGAAGCTACGAGCAGTACTTC. Translated, it gives CASSPRSGQGSYEQYF.

In its sample, this clonotype was seen a few times. The chain links TRBV20-1 to TRBJ1-1, with D possibly being TRBD1 (5 bases). Germline V gene data show CDR1 as DFQATT and CDR2 as SNEGSKA (reference sequence). The V gene lost 4 bases and the J gene lost 3 bases, with 12 bases spanning the gap. CDR3 length equals 13 residues. CDR3 DNA sequence: TGCAGTGCTAAAAGGGGCGCGGACACTGAAGCTTTCTTT. Its translation is CSAKRGADTEAFF.

This clonotype was seen repeatedly, ten times or more. The chain recombines TRBV12-3 or TRBV12-4 with TRBJ1-6; D is perhaps TRBD1 (6 bases). This CDR3 is built from 14 residues. V shed 7 bases and J shed 7 bases, with 14 bases lying between them. The CDR3 DNA sequence: TGTGCCAGCATCGCACAGGGCAGCAATTCACCCCTCCACTTT. It is translated as CASIAQGSNSPLHF.

This clonotype was found many times. V is TRBV27 and J is TRBJ2-7, with 9 bases that match TRBD1. The CDR3 consists of 16 residues. Germline V lookup: CDR1 MNHEY, CDR2 SMNVEV (reference sequence). V dropped 5 bases and J dropped 7; count of bases not matched to a gene: 15. In DNA, the CDR3 is TGTGCCAGCAGTCGCTACGAACGACAGGGGGTGGAGGAGCAGTACTTC. Protein product: CASSRYERQGVEEQYF.

A remark on this clonotype: A clone one base away is much larger, so this may be a read error. This chain joins TRBV11-3 and TRBJ1-1; D ambiguous. This CDR3 region has 13 residues. Trimming left V 2 bases short and J 1 base short, with 5 bases between. Germline CDR1 SGHNT, CDR2 YENEEA. The CDR3 nucleotides read TGTGCCAGCAGCTTATCAACGAACACTGAAGCTTTCTTT. It is translated as CASSLSTNTEAFF.

A few counts support this clonotype. The rearrangement joins TRBV6-1 to TRBJ1-1; D uncertain. V was clipped by 3 bases and J by 6 bases, with 11 bases between them. Germline V gene data show CDR1 as MNHNS and CDR2 as SASEGT. CDR3 length: 13 residues. This CDR3 reads CASSEPQEAEAFF. CDR3 sequence (DNA): TGTGCCAGCAGTGAGCCGCAGGAGGCTGAAGCTTTCTTT.

This chain joins TRBV7-2 and TRBJ2-7, with 7 bases fitting TRBD1. This CDR3 region has 15 residues. Trimming took 4 bases from V and 5 from J; bases not matched to a gene: 11. CDR1 and CDR2 from the germline V gene are SGHTA and FQGNSA. Written as DNA, the CDR3 is TGTGCCAGCAGCTCAACCGGGACAGCCGGCCACGAGCAGTACTTC. As protein: CASSSTGTAGHEQYF.